A single sample is the source of the 30 T cell receptor beta chains below, sequenced in a study of T cell responses to AZD1222 COVID-19 vaccine. TCRdb's table, derived via immunoSEQ multiplex PCR, lists solely in-frame clones and lacks some. The table lists about 70,000 clones, roughly 91% of them singletons. The sample in question was peripheral blood, obtained 28 days after the second dose of the MenACWY control vaccine. Source of these receptors: an adult who received the MenACWY meningococcal vaccine as a control.

This sequence joins TRBV5-1 and TRBJ2-3; D call uncertain. The CDR3 is made up of 13 amino acids. Germline loops: CDR1 SGHRS, CDR2 YFSETQ. V was trimmed by 2 bases and J by 6 bases, leaving 10 bases between them. The CDR3 nucleotides read TGCGCCAGCAGCTTAGCCCAAGGGGATACGCAGTATTTT. Translating it yields CASSLAQGDTQYF.

V gene TRBV7-6 combines with J gene TRBJ2-5; D remains unclear. Germline-derived CDR1 and CDR2 are SGHVS and FNYEAQ. The CDR3 consists of 12 residues. Deletions cut 6 bases from V and 6 bases from J, with 11 bases between. The CDR3 protein is CASSLAGKTQYF. In DNA, the CDR3 is TGTGCCAGCAGTCTCGCTGGGAAGACCCAGTACTTC. The whole variable domain, remainder taken from reference TRBV7-6 and TRBJ2-5, is GAGVSQSPRYKVTKRGQDVALRCDPISGHVSLYWYRQALGQGPEFLTYFNYEAQQDKSGLPNDRFSAERPEGSISTLTIQRTEQRDSAMYRCASSLAGKTQYFGPGTRLLVL.

This CDR3 is CASSYLLATGELFF. The CDR3 nucleotides read TGTGCCAGCAGTTACTTACTAGCAACCGGGGAGCTGTTTTTT. The rearrangement links TRBV6-2 or TRBV6-3 to TRBJ2-2, with D perhaps TRBD2 (6 bases). The germline gives CDR1 MNHEY, CDR2 SVGEGT. Trimming cost V 1 base and J 5 bases, with 8 bases left between them. The length of the CDR3 is 14 residues.

J is TRBJ2-7 and V is TRBV27; weak D call: TRBD2 (5 bases). The CDR3 extends over 16 amino acids. V lost 2 bases to trimming and J lost 1 base, with 15 bases between them. CDR1 is MNHEY and CDR2 is SMNVEV in the germline V gene (reference sequence). This CDR3 reads CASSLKGSGYSYEQYF. CDR3 in DNA: TGTGCCAGCAGTTTAAAGGGATCGGGGTATTCCTACGAGCAGTACTTC.

The chain uses TRBV3-1 (or the pseudogene TRBV3-2) and TRBJ2-7; 7 bases map to TRBD2. Germline V gives CDR1 LGHDT, CDR2 YNNKEL (reference sequence). The length of the CDR3 is 16 residues. V lost 0 bases, J lost 0 bases, and 5 bases stayed unmatched. CDR3 protein: CASSQDGGVASYEQYF. The DNA of the CDR3 is TGTGCCAGCAGCCAAGATGGGGGGGTAGCCTCCTACGAGCAGTACTTC.

This clone was counted once. CDR3 in DNA: TGTGCCAGCAGCTTTTTTGGGGGCGATTACAATGAGCAGTTCTTC. This gives the protein CASSFFGGDYNEQFF. The chain joins TRBV7-2 to TRBJ2-1, with D possibly TRBD1 on 6 matching bases. Between the trimmed V and J ends, which lost 3 bases and 4 bases, there was a span of 13 bases. The CDR3 loop spans 15 amino acids. Germline values: CDR1 SGHTA, CDR2 FQGNSA.

A few counts support this clone. The chain uses TRBV5-1 and TRBJ2-6; 8 bases are shared with TRBD1. CDR1 and CDR2 from the germline V gene are SGHRS and YFSETQ. The length of the CDR3 is 16 residues. V shed 5 bases and J 4 bases; nucleotides not matched to a gene: 8. The CDR3 spells CASRADRGSGANVLTF. Here the CDR3 DNA reads TGCGCCAGCAGAGCTGACAGGGGCTCCGGGGCCAACGTCCTGACTTTC.

V is TRBV7-9 and J is TRBJ1-1; D ambiguous. Germline CDR1 and CDR2: SEHNR and FQNEAQ (reference sequence). Between the trimmed V and J ends, which lost 5 bases and 1 base, there was a span of 8 bases. The CDR3 totals 13 residues. The CDR3 bases are TGTGCCAGCAGCCTCGCGGGGAACACTGAAGCTTTCTTT. The encoded protein is CASSLAGNTEAFF.

The chain combines TRBV7-2 with TRBJ2-1; the D is unclear. Germline CDR1 is SGHTA and CDR2 is FQGNSA. V lost 4 bases and J 8 bases, leaving 15 bases between the germline ends. The CDR3 is 14 amino acids. The CDR3 here is CASSWESVRDEQFF. CDR3 sequence (DNA): TGTGCCAGCAGCTGGGAATCGGTCCGGGATGAGCAGTTCTTC.

The rearrangement joins TRBV9 to TRBJ1-1; maybe TRBD1 (5 bases). V was cut by 3 bases and J by 0 bases, with 6 bases left in between. The CDR3 spans 13 residues. CDR1 SGDLS and CDR2 YYNGEE come from the germline V gene. CDR3 protein: CASSEGMNTEAFF. Here the CDR3 DNA reads TGTGCCAGCAGCGAGGGGATGAACACTGAAGCTTTCTTT.

V usage is TRBV27 and J usage is TRBJ2-5, with D possibly called TRBD1 or TRBD2 (5 bases each). V lost 4 bases and J lost 3, with 12 bases in between. The germline gives CDR1 MNHEY, CDR2 SMNVEV (reference sequence). CDR3 length: 14 residues. CDR3 in DNA: TGTGCCAGCAGTTCGCTGGGACGGGAAGAGACCCAGTACTTC. Amino acid sequence: CASSSLGREETQYF.

The V call is TRBV24-1, the J call TRBJ1-2; the match to TRBD1 covers 8 bases. The CDR3 has 14 amino acids. The trim removed 3 bases at V and 3 bases at J, leaving 2 bases unmatched. CDR1 is KGHDR, CDR2 SFDVKD, per germline. CDR3 nucleotide sequence: TGTGCCACCAGTGATCCACAGGGGGACTATGGCTACACCTTC. It specifies CATSDPQGDYGYTF.

In regard to this clone: One end of the junction varies from germline; a read error may be responsible. The CDR3 DNA follows: TGTGCTAGCAGCCCTGGGACTAGCGGGATCTACGAGCAGTACTTC. Protein sequence: CASSPGTSGIYEQYF. J is TRBJ2-7 and V is TRBV7-7; 13 positions match TRBD2. The germline gives CDR1 SSHAT, CDR2 FNYEAQ (reference sequence). This CDR3 is 15 amino acids long.

The rearrangement links TRBV6-2 or TRBV6-3 to TRBJ2-5, with 14 bases aligning to TRBD2. V was pared by 0 bases and J by 2 bases, with 8 bases of the junction left unmatched. The germline V gene has CDR1 MNHEY and CDR2 SVGEGT. The CDR3 is 19 residues long. CDR3 DNA sequence: TGTGCCAGCAGTTACTCGGGACTAGCGGGGGCCGGGGGTCAAGAGACCCAGTACTTC. It is translated as CASSYSGLAGAGGQETQYF.

This rearrangement joins TRBV6-7 to TRBJ1-4; 8 bases align to TRBD1. TRBV6-7 is flagged as an ORF with uncertain function. The CDR3 is made up of 14 amino acids. After removal of 4 bases from V and 7 bases from J, the junction contained 5 bases not matched to a gene. CDR3 nucleotides: TGTGCCAGCAGTTCGGACAGGGTTGTTGAAAAACTGTTTTTT. Translation gives CASSSDRVVEKLFF.

This sequence joins TRBV18 and TRBJ2-1; 8 bases align to TRBD2. CDR3 length: 15 amino acids. Trimming at V came to 7 bases and at J to 7 bases, leaving 12 bases not matched to a gene. The germline V gene encodes CDR1 KGHSH and CDR2 LQKENI. The CDR3 loop is CASFPGASGPNEQFF. The CDR3 DNA sequence: TGTGCCAGCTTCCCCGGGGCTAGCGGGCCGAATGAGCAGTTCTTC.

The rearrangement joins TRBV28 to TRBJ2-3; D remains ambiguous. CDR1 and CDR2 from the germline V gene are MDHEN and SYDVKM. Trimming shortened V by 6 bases and J by 6 bases, and 10 bases separated the two germline ends. CDR3 length: 12 residues. The CDR3 loop is CASSPRADTQYF. In nucleotides, the CDR3 is TGTGCCAGCAGCCCACGGGCCGATACGCAGTATTTT.

This chain connects TRBV3-1 (or the pseudogene TRBV3-2) to TRBJ2-7; maybe TRBD2 (5 bases). V was clipped by 4 bases and J by 0 bases, with 10 bases between them. This CDR3 has 14 residues. CDR1 and CDR2 from the germline V gene are LGHDT and YNNKEL (reference sequence). CDR3 region: CASSLREYSYEQYF. The CDR3 region has the DNA TGTGCCAGCAGCCTCCGGGAATACTCCTACGAGCAGTACTTC.

The V call is TRBV28, the J call TRBJ1-4; 7 nucleotides match TRBD1. Germline assignment: CDR1 MDHEN and CDR2 SYDVKM. The V and J ends lost 3 bases and 4 bases, in that order; junction bases with no gene match: 14. This CDR3 is built from 18 residues. The CDR3 region has the DNA TGTGCCAGCAGTTTGGGACAGTGGAGGGCCTTCGATAATGAAAAACTGTTTTTT. It yields the protein CASSLGQWRAFDNEKLFF.

The chain combines TRBV10-3 with TRBJ2-3; 9 nucleotides agree with TRBD2. Germline V gene sequence: CDR1 ENHRY, CDR2 SYGVKD. This CDR3 comprises 13 residues. Trimming at V came to 10 bases and at J to 0 bases, leaving 2 bases not matched to a gene. CDR3 nucleotides: TGTGCCACCACTAGCGGGAGCACAGATACGCAGTATTTT. This sequence encodes CATTSGSTDTQYF.

This rearrangement joins TRBV11-2 to TRBJ1-1; 7 nucleotides line up with TRBD1. Germline loops: CDR1 SGHAT, CDR2 FQNNGV. The CDR3 totals 15 residues. V was pared by 4 bases and J by 3 bases, with 8 bases of the junction left unmatched. The CDR3 DNA reads TGTGCCAGCAGCTCAACAGGGGTATTTGACACTGAAGCTTTCTTT. Translating gives CASSSTGVFDTEAFF.

V is TRBV10-3 and J is TRBJ2-2; possibly TRBD1 for D (6 bases). The CDR3 is 15 residues long. V dropped 0 bases and J dropped 4 bases, with 9 bases sitting between them. Per the germline V gene, CDR1 is ENHRY and CDR2 is SYGVKD. For the CDR3, the DNA is TGTGCCATCAGTGAGTCTAGGGGGAGCACCGGGGAGCTGTTTTTT. The encoded protein is CAISESRGSTGELFF.

This CDR3 reads CASSAFNEKLFF. CDR3 DNA sequence: TGTGCCAGCAGTGCATTTAATGAAAAACTGTTTTTT. This chain links TRBV2 with TRBJ1-4; D is uncertain. The V and J ends lost 4 bases and 4 bases respectively, with 4 bases between them. This CDR3 has 12 residues. The germline CDR1 and CDR2 sequences are SNHLY and FYNNEI.

The chain employs TRBV28 and TRBJ1-4; TRBD1 aligns across 10 bases. This CDR3 contains 15 residues. With 7 bases clipped from V and 7 bases from J, the junction kept 9 bases outside the gene matches. CDR1 is MDHEN, CDR2 SYDVKM, per germline. The CDR3 reads CASTFQGTGVEKLFF. The CDR3 DNA reads as TGTGCCAGCACCTTTCAGGGGACAGGGGTTGAAAAACTGTTTTTT.

The chain couples TRBV12-2 to TRBJ2-3; the listed D gene, TRBD2, was not tested against the DNA. TRBV12-2 represents a pseudogene. CDR3 size: 15 residues. CDR3 in amino acids: CASRPQLASTDTQYF. CDR3 DNA sequence: TGTGCAAGTCGCCCTCAACTAGCGAGCACAGATACGCAGTATTTT.

The J gene is TRBJ2-1, the V gene TRBV18; 10 bases agree with TRBD2. The V and J ends lost 0 bases and 2 bases, in that order; junction bases with no gene match: 1. The germline CDR1 and CDR2 sequences are KGHSH and LQKENI. This CDR3 is 16 amino acids long. The CDR3: CASSPPSGGAYNEQFF. The CDR3 DNA sequence: TGTGCCAGCTCACCACCCAGCGGGGGGGCCTACAATGAGCAGTTCTTC. Full variable domain (missing parts from reference TRBV18 and TRBJ2-1): NAGVMQNPRHLVRRRGQEARLRCSPMKGHSHVYWYRQLPEEGLKFMVYLQKENIIDESGMPKERFSAEFPKEGPSILRIQQVVRGDSAAYFCASSPPSGGAYNEQFFGPGTRLTVL.

This clone was counted a few times. The chain couples TRBV7-9 to TRBJ2-1; 7 nucleotides agree with TRBD1. Looked up from germline, CDR1 is SEHNR and CDR2 is FQNEAQ (reference sequence). The length of the CDR3 is 18 residues. With V trimmed by 7 bases and J by 0 bases, 15 bases remained unmatched. CDR3 sequence: CASKGQSITGGSYNEQFF. CDR3 bases: TGTGCCAGCAAGGGACAGTCGATTACAGGCGGCTCCTACAATGAGCAGTTCTTC.

On this clone: Compared with germline, one end of the junction differs, possibly owing to a read error. The chain combines TRBV19 with TRBJ2-7; 14 bases are a match to TRBD2. Germline V lookup: CDR1 LNHDA, CDR2 SQIVND (reference sequence). The CDR3 has 14 residues. CDR3 sequence: CASTPGLAGGPRNF. In DNA form, the CDR3 reads TGTGCCAGTACCCCCGGACTAGCGGGAGGTCCACGGAACTTC.

The chain combines TRBV19 with TRBJ2-7; a weak D match, TRBD2 (6 bases). The CDR3 extends over 15 amino acids. Trimming removed 6 bases from V and 1 base from J, with 16 bases in between. The germline gives CDR1 LNHDA, CDR2 SQIVND (reference sequence). In nucleotides, the CDR3 is TGTGCCAGTAGCAAGTATAGCGGATCTTCCTACGAGCAGTACTTC. It encodes CASSKYSGSSYEQYF.

V usage is TRBV5-1 and J usage is TRBJ2-7; 7 bases are a match to TRBD2. This CDR3 has 14 residues. Unmatched junction bases numbered 5, after V lost 3 bases and J lost 2 bases. Germline V gives CDR1 SGHRS, CDR2 YFSETQ. In DNA form, the CDR3 reads TGCGCCAGCAGCTCGCATGGGGGGGCCTACGAGCAGTACTTC. Its protein is CASSSHGGAYEQYF.